This entry lists 11 T cell receptor beta chains sequenced from one sample in a study of shared clonotypes between healthy human individuals. Terminally differentiated effector memory CD45RA+ cells were excluded from the naive CD8 cells, which were CD45RO-negative and positively selected for CCR7. Produced via immunoSEQ multiplex PCR; TCRdb's table is partial and in-frame only. The sample yields some 2 million clones, less than 95% seen once. Source material: naive CD8+ T cells sorted from blood. The source of these receptors is a man between 18 and 29 years old in good health.

The chain recombines TRBV7-8 with TRBJ1-1; possible D gene TRBD1, 5 bases. Germline values: CDR1 SGHVS, CDR2 FQNEAQ. The CDR3 loop spans 13 amino acids. Trimming pared 8 bases from V and 3 bases from J, leaving 13 bases between. This CDR3 reads CASLLWGDTEAFF. Written as DNA, the CDR3 is TGTGCCAGCCTTCTTTGGGGGGACACTGAAGCTTTCTTT.

This clone was counted between two and nine times. This rearrangement joins TRBV6-5 to TRBJ1-2; D call uncertain. CDR3 size: 14 residues. In germline, CDR1 is MNHEY, CDR2 SVGAGI. V gave up 0 bases and J gave up 8 bases, with 13 bases separating them. This CDR3 reads CASSYSGRSWGYTF. The CDR3 bases are TGTGCCAGCAGTTACTCCGGCAGATCCTGGGGCTACACCTTC.

The table lists this clone with a count of one. The rearrangement joins TRBV7-2 to TRBJ2-1; D possibly matches TRBD1 or TRBD2 (5 bases each). This CDR3 is 17 amino acids long. Germline V gives CDR1 SGHTA, CDR2 FQGNSA. Deletions cut 5 bases from V and 4 bases from J, with 21 bases between. The CDR3 region is CASSPGMGELRYNEQFF. CDR3 DNA sequence: TGTGCCAGCAGCCCGGGCATGGGGGAGCTAAGGTACAATGAGCAGTTCTTC.

This clone was observed a few times. The chain recombines TRBV13 with TRBJ1-5; 7 nucleotides align to TRBD1. The germline CDR1 and CDR2 sequences are PRHDT and FYEKMQ (reference sequence). Trimming at V came to 5 bases and at J to 6 bases, leaving 4 bases not matched to a gene. This CDR3 contains 13 residues. CDR3 nucleotides: TGTGCCAGCAGCATCCAGGGGGTTCAGCCCCAGCATTTT. It translates to CASSIQGVQPQHF.

The chain combines TRBV9 with TRBJ2-2; TRBD1 aligns across 9 bases. The germline CDR1 and CDR2 sequences are SGDLS and YYNGEE. The CDR3 contains 16 residues. The ends lost 0 bases at V and 5 bases at J; junction bases unmatched: 5. Written as DNA, the CDR3 is TGTGCCAGCAGCGTAGCACAGGGGGCAAAAACCGGGGAGCTGTTTTTT. Protein product: CASSVAQGAKTGELFF.

V gene TRBV5-6 combines with J gene TRBJ2-7; 10 bases map to TRBD2. Looked up from germline, CDR1 is SGHDT and CDR2 is YYEEEE. There are 15 residues in the CDR3. J lost 4 bases, V lost 4 bases, and 8 bases had no gene match. CDR3 sequence reads: CASSAGLAEIYEQYF. The DNA for the CDR3 is TGTGCCAGCAGCGCCGGACTAGCGGAGATTTACGAGCAGTACTTC.

J is TRBJ1-1 and V is TRBV7-9, with 8 bases aligning to TRBD1. Trimming at V came to 5 bases and at J to 2 bases, leaving 7 bases not matched to a gene. From germline, CDR1 is SEHNR and CDR2 FQNEAQ (reference sequence). The CDR3 is 15 amino acids. In DNA form, the CDR3 reads TGTGCCAGCAGCGGAGACAGGGGACTAAACACTGAAGCTTTCTTT. Amino acids: CASSGDRGLNTEAFF.

Concerning this clone: This CDR3 is also generated by other DNA sequences in the sample. CDR3 nucleotides: TGTGCCAGCAGTTTAGGGGGACCGAATGAGCAGTTCTTC. Residues: CASSLGGPNEQFF. V usage is TRBV27 and J usage is TRBJ2-1; D is possibly TRBD1 or TRBD2 (5 bases each). This CDR3 has 13 amino acids. V was clipped by 2 bases and J by 7 bases, with 9 bases between them. From germline, CDR1 is MNHEY and CDR2 SMNVEV (reference sequence).

The genes are TRBV7-9 and TRBJ2-2; 7 bases agree with TRBD1. V trimming: 5 bases; J trimming: 0 bases; junction bases outside the gene matches: 6. The length of the CDR3 is 16 residues. The germline V gene encodes CDR1 SEHNR and CDR2 FQNEAQ (reference sequence). The chain's CDR3 is CASSHWDSPNTGELFF. The CDR3 DNA reads as TGTGCCAGCAGCCACTGGGACAGCCCGAACACCGGGGAGCTGTTTTTT.

Of note for this clone: Additional DNA sequences in this sample encode the identical CDR3. The rearrangement links TRBV27 to TRBJ1-2; D not certain. The CDR3 loop spans 11 amino acids. Trimming pared 6 bases from V and 2 bases from J, leaving 4 bases between. The germline gives CDR1 MNHEY, CDR2 SMNVEV (reference sequence). The CDR3 reads CASRTNYGYTF. As DNA, the CDR3 is TGTGCCAGCAGAACCAACTATGGCTACACCTTC.

V usage is TRBV6-6 and J usage is TRBJ2-7, with D possibly being TRBD1 (6 bases). V gave up 0 bases and J gave up 4 bases, with 10 bases separating them. The germline gives CDR1 MNHNY, CDR2 SVGAGI (reference sequence). The CDR3 has 14 residues. The CDR3 sequence: CASSYSGGLYEQYF. CDR3 bases: TGTGCCAGCAGTTACTCAGGGGGATTATACGAGCAGTACTTC.